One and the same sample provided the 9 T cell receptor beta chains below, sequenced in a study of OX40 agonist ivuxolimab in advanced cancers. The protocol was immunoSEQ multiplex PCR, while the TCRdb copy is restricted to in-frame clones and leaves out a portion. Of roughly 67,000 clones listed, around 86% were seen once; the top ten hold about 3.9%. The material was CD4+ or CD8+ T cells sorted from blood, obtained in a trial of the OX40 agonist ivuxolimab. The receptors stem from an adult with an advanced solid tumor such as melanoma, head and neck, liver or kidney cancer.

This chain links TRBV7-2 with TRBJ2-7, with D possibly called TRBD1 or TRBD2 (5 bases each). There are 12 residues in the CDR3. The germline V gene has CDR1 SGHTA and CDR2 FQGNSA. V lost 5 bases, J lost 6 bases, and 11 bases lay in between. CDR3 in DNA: TGTGCCAGCAGCCGGGACGTGGGCGAGCAGTACTTC. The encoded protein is CASSRDVGEQYF. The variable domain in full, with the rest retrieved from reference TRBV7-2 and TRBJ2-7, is GAGVSQSPSNKVTEKGKDVELRCDPISGHTALYWYRQSLGQGLEFLIYFQGNSAPDKSGLPSDRFSAERTGGSVSTLTIQRTQQEDSAVYLCASSRDVGEQYFGPGTRLTVT.

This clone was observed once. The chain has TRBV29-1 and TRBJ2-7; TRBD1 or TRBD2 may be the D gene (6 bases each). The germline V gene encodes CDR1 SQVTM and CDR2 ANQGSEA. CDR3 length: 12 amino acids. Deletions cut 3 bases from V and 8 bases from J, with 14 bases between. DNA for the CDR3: TGCAGCGTTGATGGGGGGCCGGGGCAGCAGTACTTC. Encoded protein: CSVDGGPGQQYF.

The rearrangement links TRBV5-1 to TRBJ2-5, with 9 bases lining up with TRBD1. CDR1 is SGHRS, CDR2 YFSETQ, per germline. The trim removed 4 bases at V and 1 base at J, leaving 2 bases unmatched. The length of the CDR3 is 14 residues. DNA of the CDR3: TGCGCCAGCAGCGTGGGACAGGGCCAAGAGACCCAGTACTTC. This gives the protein CASSVGQGQETQYF.

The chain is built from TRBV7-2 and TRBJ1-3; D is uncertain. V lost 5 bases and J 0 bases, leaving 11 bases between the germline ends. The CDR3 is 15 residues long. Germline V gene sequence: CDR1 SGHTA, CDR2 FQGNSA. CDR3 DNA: TGTGCCAGCAGCCCACGAGGCGACTCTGGAAACACCATATATTTT. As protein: CASSPRGDSGNTIYF.

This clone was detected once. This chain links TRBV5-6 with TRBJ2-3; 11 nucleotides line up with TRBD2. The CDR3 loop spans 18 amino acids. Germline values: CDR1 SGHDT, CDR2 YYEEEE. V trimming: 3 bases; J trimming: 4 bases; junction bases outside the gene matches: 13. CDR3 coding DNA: TGTGCCAGCAGCTCCAGAACCGGCCTAGCGGGGGGCCCAGATACGCAGTATTTT. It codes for CASSSRTGLAGGPDTQYF.

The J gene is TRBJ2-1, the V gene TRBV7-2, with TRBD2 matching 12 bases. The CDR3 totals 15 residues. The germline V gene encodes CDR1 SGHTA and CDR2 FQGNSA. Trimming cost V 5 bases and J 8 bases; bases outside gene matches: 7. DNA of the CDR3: TGTGCCAGCAGCCCTACTAGCGGGGGGACTTATGAGCAGTTCTTC. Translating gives CASSPTSGGTYEQFF.

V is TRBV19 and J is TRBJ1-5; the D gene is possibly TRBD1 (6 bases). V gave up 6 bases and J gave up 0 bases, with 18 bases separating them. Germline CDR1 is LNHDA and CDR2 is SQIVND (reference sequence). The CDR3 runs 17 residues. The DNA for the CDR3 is TGTGCCAGTAGCTCGATGGGGGCTCAGTATAGCAATCAGCCCCAGCATTTT. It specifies CASSSMGAQYSNQPQHF.

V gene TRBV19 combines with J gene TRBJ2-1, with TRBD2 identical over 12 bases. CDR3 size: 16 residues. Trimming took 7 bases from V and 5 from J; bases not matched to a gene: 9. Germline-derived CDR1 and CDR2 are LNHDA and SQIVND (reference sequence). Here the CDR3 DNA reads TGTGCCAGTATTAAACCGGGACTAGCGGGCCACAATGAGCAGTTCTTC. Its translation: CASIKPGLAGHNEQFF.

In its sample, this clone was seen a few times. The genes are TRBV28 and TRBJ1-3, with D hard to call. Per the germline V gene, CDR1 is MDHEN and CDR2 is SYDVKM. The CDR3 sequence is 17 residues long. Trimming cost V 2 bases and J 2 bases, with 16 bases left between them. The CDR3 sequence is CASSLGPQLRTGNTIYF. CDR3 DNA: TGTGCCAGCAGTTTAGGGCCACAGTTAAGGACTGGAAACACCATATATTTT.